A selection of T cell receptor beta chains follows, all from one sample in a study of cytomegalovirus exposure and HLA in healthy donors. TCRdb keeps only in-frame clones here, not all; method: immunoSEQ multiplex PCR. Of about 110,000 clones listed, roughly two thirds are singletons. Sequencing input: PBMCs. These receptors were collected from a man aged 40-55 years in good health and CMV-seronegative. CDR3s include the opening cysteine and the closing phenylalanine or tryptophan. A D gene is named only where the DNA matches it firmly. Not all rows give a size; the values are once, few, many and, for expanded clones, a class.

TRBJ2-7 few TRBV7-2 TRBD2 CASSPSGAPTYEQYF TGTGCCAGCAGCCCTAGCGGGGCACCCACCTACGAGCAGTACTTC
TRBJ1-2 . TRBV7-6 . CASSPDRRYGYTF TGTGCCAGCAGCCCCGACAGGAGATATGGCTACACCTTC
TRBJ1-1 once TRBV19 . CASSTGQTAEAFF TGTGCCAGTAGTACCGGACAGACCGCTGAAGCTTTCTTT
TRBJ2-7 . TRBV5-1 TRBD2 CASSLAGLAGGQQNEQYF TGCGCCAGCAGCTTGGCGGGACTAGCGGGGGGCCAACAAAACGAGCAGTACTTC
TRBJ2-1 . TRBV10-3 . CAISPLGGGSYNEQFF TGTGCCATCAGCCCCCTAGGGGGGGGTTCCTACAATGAGCAGTTCTTC
TRBJ1-3 few TRBV25-1 . CASSSAAGVGNTIYF TGTGCCAGCAGTTCGGCCGCAGGGGTCGGAAACACCATATATTTT
TRBJ2-3 . TRBV4-3 . CASSQDKGGGTSTDTQYF TGCGCCAGCAGCCAAGATAAGGGAGGGGGGACTAGCACAGATACGCAGTATTTT
TRBJ2-3 . TRBV7-9 TRBD2 CASSLLSGGPSTDTQYF TGTGCCAGCAGCCTACTTAGCGGGGGGCCCAGCACAGATACGCAGTATTTT
TRBJ1-3 . TRBV28 . CASSLDSSGNTIYF TGTGCCAGCAGTTTAGACAGCTCTGGAAACACCATATATTTT
TRBJ1-5 few TRBV5-4 . CASSSRGSNQPQHF TGTGCCAGCAGCAGCCGGGGGAGCAATCAGCCCCAGCATTTT
TRBJ1-1 . TRBV7-2 . CASSLGGMAGGPEAFF TGTGCCAGCAGCTTGGGAGGGATGGCGGGAGGGCCTGAAGCTTTCTTT
TRBJ2-7 . TRBV28 TRBD1 CASSLSGGYEQYF TGTGCCAGCAGTCTATCAGGGGGTTACGAGCAGTACTTC
TRBJ1-6 . TRBV5-1 . CASSPGSSEEVLHF TGCGCCAGCAGCCCAGGGTCCAGCGAAGAAGTACTCCACTTT
TRBJ2-1 few TRBV6-1 . CASRGQGGDEQFF TGTGCCAGCAGAGGACAGGGAGGGGATGAGCAGTTCTTC
TRBJ1-5 once TRBV19 TRBD1 CASSIISGTGLVGNQPQHF TGTGCCAGTAGTATCATCTCCGGGACAGGGTTGGTCGGCAATCAGCCCCAGCATTTT
TRBJ2-1 . TRBV6-6 . CASSYQGSRDNEQFF TGTGCCAGCAGTTACCAGGGCTCAAGGGACAATGAGCAGTTCTTC
TRBJ1-6 . TRBV18 . CASSPSGANSPLHF TGTGCCAGCTCCCCCAGCGGGGCTAATTCACCCCTCCACTTT
TRBJ2-3 . TRBV4-1 TRBD2 CASSASGGPDTQYF TGCGCCAGCAGCGCGAGCGGGGGGCCAGATACGCAGTATTTT
TRBJ1-5 . TRBV4-2 . CASSQDPNQPQHF TGTGCCAGCAGCCAAGATCCAAATCAGCCCCAGCATTTT
TRBJ2-5 few TRBV15 . CATSPATPGALGETQYF TGTGCCACCAGCCCTGCTACCCCAGGGGCTTTGGGTGAGACCCAGTACTTC
TRBJ2-7 few TRBV18 TRBD1 CASSLQGLGHEQYF TGTGCCAGCTCACTACAGGGGCTGGGACACGAGCAGTACTTC
TRBJ2-5 . TRBV6-5 . CASSYSAQETQYF TGTGCCAGCAGTTACTCCGCCCAGGAAACCCAGTACTTC
TRBJ2-7 once TRBV6-1 . CASSTYPGTYEQYF TGTGCCAGCAGCACTTACCCCGGGACCTACGAGCAGTACTTC
TRBJ2-1 few TRBV25-1 TRBD1 CASSEEGRGHFNEQFF TGTGCCAGCAGTGAAGAGGGCAGGGGGCATTTCAATGAGCAGTTCTTC
TRBJ1-2 . TRBV19 TRBD1 CASSTPGTGLRYYGYTF TGTGCCAGTAGTACTCCCGGGACAGGGCTCCGATACTATGGCTACACCTTC
TRBJ1-4 . TRBV4-2 . CASSQGEGGGKLFF TGTGCCAGCAGCCAAGGAGAGGGCGGCGGAAAACTGTTTTTT
TRBJ2-7 . TRBV11-2 TRBD1 CASSLDRAFGEQYF TGTGCCAGCAGCTTGGACAGGGCCTTTGGGGAGCAGTACTTC
TRBJ1-1 . TRBV5-8 . CASSLVDREAFF TGTGCCAGCAGCTTGGTAGATCGGGAAGCTTTCTTT
TRBJ2-1 . TRBV7-3 . CATAQGGSDEQFF TGTGCCACCGCCCAGGGGGGATCGGATGAGCAGTTCTTC
TRBJ2-3 once TRBV9 TRBD2 CASSVRRGGTDTQYF TGTGCCAGCAGCGTAAGGCGGGGGGGCACAGATACGCAGTATTTT
TRBJ1-2 few TRBV7-9 TRBD1 CASSLTAGQGDGYTF TGTGCCAGCAGCTTGACCGCCGGACAGGGAGATGGCTACACCTTC
TRBJ2-7 . TRBV9 TRBD2 CASSPHPGLESSSYEQYF TGTGCCAGCAGCCCACACCCGGGACTAGAAAGTAGTTCCTACGAGCAGTACTTC
TRBJ2-3 . TRBV6-1 . CASKQRDNTDTQYF TGTGCCAGCAAACAAAGGGACAACACAGATACGCAGTATTTT
TRBJ1-5 . TRBV12-5 . CASGPDSSNQPQHF TGTGCTAGTGGTCCGGACAGTAGCAATCAGCCCCAGCATTTT
TRBJ2-7 . TRBV30 . CAWSVTGYYEQYF TGTGCCTGGAGTGTAACAGGGTACTACGAGCAGTACTTC
TRBJ2-2 once TRBV6-5 . CASTAETAAGELFF TGTGCCAGCACCGCAGAGACAGCCGCCGGGGAGCTGTTTTTT
TRBJ2-3 few TRBV7-8 TRBD1 CASSLTRGRITDTQYF TGTGCCAGCAGCTTAACCAGGGGGCGCATCACAGATACGCAGTATTTT
TRBJ1-2 . TRBV7-8 TRBD1 CASSLSRQGYAYGYTF TGTGCCAGCAGTCTTAGTCGACAGGGCTATGCATATGGCTACACCTTC
TRBJ1-1 . TRBV14 . CASSHFRRGTEAFF TGTGCCAGCAGCCATTTCCGCAGGGGCACTGAAGCTTTCTTT
TRBJ2-1 . TRBV25-1 TRBD2 CASSGSQGTSGEQFF TGTGCCAGCAGTGGGTCTCAGGGGACTAGCGGTGAGCAGTTCTTC
TRBJ2-3 . TRBV2 TRBD1 CASSDTGQGGPDTQYF TGTGCCAGCAGTGACACCGGACAGGGGGGCCCAGATACGCAGTATTTT
TRBJ2-2 . TRBV7-9 . CASSARDTNFLGELFF TGTGCCAGCAGCGCCCGGGACACAAATTTTTTGGGGGAGCTGTTTTTT
TRBJ1-1 . TRBV5-4 . CASSYPRDTEAFF TGTGCCAGCAGCTACCCGCGGGACACTGAAGCTTTCTTT
TRBJ1-5 . TRBV10-3 TRBD1 CAATGDISNQPQHF TGTGCGGCGACAGGGGACATAAGCAATCAGCCCCAGCATTTT
TRBJ1-1 . TRBV6-5 . CASSVREGTEAFF TGTGCCAGCAGCGTACGGGAGGGGACTGAAGCTTTCTTT
TRBJ1-6 few TRBV5-1 . CASREQGQNSPLHF TGCGCCAGCAGAGAGCAGGGTCAAAATTCACCCCTCCACTTT
TRBJ1-1 . TRBV4-1 TRBD1 CASSQDPTGTGGLTEAFF TGCGCCAGCAGCCAAGATCCCACCGGGACAGGGGGCTTAACTGAAGCTTTCTTT
TRBJ2-1 . TRBV11-1 TRBD1 CASSSQGAGEQFF TGTGCCAGCAGCTCCCAGGGGGCTGGTGAGCAGTTCTTC
TRBJ1-3 . TRBV7-8 TRBD1 CASSRTGDSGNTIYF TGTGCCAGCAGCAGAACAGGGGACTCTGGAAACACCATATATTTT
TRBJ2-7 . TRBV5-4 . CASSLGMSRGGEQYF TGTGCCAGCAGCTTGGGGATGTCCCGAGGGGGCGAGCAGTACTTC
TRBJ2-3 . TRBV19 . CASSKGHPPDTQYF TGTGCCAGTAGTAAGGGACATCCACCAGATACGCAGTATTTT
TRBJ1-1 . TRBV27 TRBD1 CASSSSGQGYNTEAFF TGTGCCAGCAGTTCCTCTGGACAGGGGTACAACACTGAAGCTTTCTTT
TRBJ1-2 . TRBV29-1 TRBD1 CSVATGDGGGYPF TGCAGCGTTGCTACAGGGGACGGAGGGGGCTACCCCTTC
TRBJ2-1 once TRBV27 . CASSLKPQGYNEQFF TGTGCCAGCAGTTTAAAGCCCCAGGGTTACAATGAGCAGTTCTTC
TRBJ2-2 . TRBV27 . CASSFLGGGITGELFF TGTGCCAGCAGTTTTTTGGGGGGTGGGATTACCGGGGAGCTGTTTTTT
TRBJ2-5 . TRBV5-1 TRBD2 CASSRGTSAQETQYF TGCGCCAGCAGCCGCGGGACTAGCGCGCAAGAGACCCAGTACTTC
TRBJ2-3 . TRBV5-4 . CASSLNGRSTDTQYF TGTGCCAGCAGCTTGAATGGCCGCTCCACAGATACGCAGTATTTT
TRBJ1-2 . TRBV10-1 . CASSESVTAGNLYGYTF TGCGCCAGCAGTGAGTCGGTGACGGCAGGAAACCTCTATGGCTACACCTTC
TRBJ2-7 few TRBV14 TRBD1 CASSQPTGQGAYEQYF TGTGCCAGCAGCCAACCCACCGGACAGGGTGCCTACGAGCAGTACTTC
TRBJ1-5 few TRBV28 TRBD1 CASITGDSEVFHQPQHF TGTGCCAGCATTACAGGGGATAGTGAGGTGTTTCATCAGCCCCAGCATTTT